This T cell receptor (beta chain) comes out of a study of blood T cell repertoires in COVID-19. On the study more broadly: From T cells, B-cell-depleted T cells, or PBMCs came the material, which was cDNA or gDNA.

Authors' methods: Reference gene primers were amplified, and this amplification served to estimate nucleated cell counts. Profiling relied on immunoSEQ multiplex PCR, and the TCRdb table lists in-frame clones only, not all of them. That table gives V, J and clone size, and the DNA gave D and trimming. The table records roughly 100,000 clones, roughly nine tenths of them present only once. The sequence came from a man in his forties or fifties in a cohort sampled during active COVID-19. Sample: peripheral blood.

DNA of the CDR3: TGTGCCAGCAGTTATAGTACGGGCACTGAAGCTTTCTTT. Its translation: CASSYSTGTEAFF. J is TRBJ1-1 and V is TRBV6-5, with D hard to call. The V gene's germline CDR1 is MNHEY and CDR2 SVGAGI. V was cut by 3 bases and J by 4 bases, with 9 bases left in between. There are 13 residues in the CDR3.